The sample holds a few counts of the clone carrying this T cell receptor beta chain. This entry belongs to a study of regulatory T cells in long-lasting Graves disease. The CDR3 spans 13 residues. Germline lookup yields CDR1 MDHEN and CDR2 SYDVKM. Trimming removed 8 bases at V and 3 bases at J, with 11 bases between. Combining iRepertoire HTBI primers with Arm-PCR of CDR3 regions, the authors built TCR beta libraries. MiXCR, run by TCRdb on the multiplex PCR reads, gives a single entry per CDR3 protein. The sample holds fewer than 450,000 distinct CDR3 sequences, approximately 16% seen once. The time point here: newly diagnosed GD, antithyroid drugs for less than 3 months. The authors made the TCR library using RNA they extracted from PBMCs. The guidelines of the American Thyroid Association were the basis for diagnosing Graves' disease. These data also featured in a second study, about T cells in Graves' hyperthyroidism and ophthalmopathy.

The chain couples TRBV28 to TRBJ2-1; the D gene is possibly TRBD2 (6 bases). This clonotype was obtained from a woman aged 40 to 50 with Graves disease. The material was peripheral blood mononuclear cells (PBMCs), obtained at new diagnosis, from a patient treated with antithyroid drugs. The CDR3 region has the DNA TGTGCCAGCCGGGAGACTCGCTACAATGAGCAGTTCTTC. It yields the protein CASRETRYNEQFF. Looking up the rest from reference TRBV28 and TRBJ2-1 gives the full variable domain: DVKVTQSSRYLVKRTGEKVFLECVQDMDHENMFWYRQDPGLGLRLIYFSYDVKMKEKGDIPEGYSVSREKKERFSLILESASTNQTSMYLCASRETRYNEQFFGPGTRLTVL.